This T cell receptor (beta chain) was sequenced in a study of blood T cell repertoires in COVID-19. The method was immunoSEQ multiplex PCR; TCRdb's version includes in-frame clones alone and lacks a portion of them. Seen here are 90,000 to 100,000 clones, about 85% observed once, and the top ten hold over 35%. There are a few counts of this clone. The sample was peripheral blood. This clonotype originated in a man older than 75 with acute or convalescent COVID-19.

CDR3 loop: CASSGEESYNEQFF. In DNA form, the CDR3 reads TGTGCCAGCAGCGGAGAAGAGTCCTACAATGAGCAGTTCTTC. The V call is TRBV9, the J call TRBJ2-1, with D unresolved. V gave up 3 bases and J gave up 1 base, with 8 bases separating them. The V gene's germline CDR1 is SGDLS and CDR2 YYNGEE. CDR3 length: 14 residues. The full variable domain, with the rest looked up from reference TRBV9 and TRBJ2-1, is DSGVTQTPKHLITATGQRVTLRCSPRSGDLSVYWYQQSLDQGLQFLIQYYNGEERAKGNILERFSAQQFPDLHSELNLSSLELGDSALYFCASSGEESYNEQFFGPGTRLTVL.